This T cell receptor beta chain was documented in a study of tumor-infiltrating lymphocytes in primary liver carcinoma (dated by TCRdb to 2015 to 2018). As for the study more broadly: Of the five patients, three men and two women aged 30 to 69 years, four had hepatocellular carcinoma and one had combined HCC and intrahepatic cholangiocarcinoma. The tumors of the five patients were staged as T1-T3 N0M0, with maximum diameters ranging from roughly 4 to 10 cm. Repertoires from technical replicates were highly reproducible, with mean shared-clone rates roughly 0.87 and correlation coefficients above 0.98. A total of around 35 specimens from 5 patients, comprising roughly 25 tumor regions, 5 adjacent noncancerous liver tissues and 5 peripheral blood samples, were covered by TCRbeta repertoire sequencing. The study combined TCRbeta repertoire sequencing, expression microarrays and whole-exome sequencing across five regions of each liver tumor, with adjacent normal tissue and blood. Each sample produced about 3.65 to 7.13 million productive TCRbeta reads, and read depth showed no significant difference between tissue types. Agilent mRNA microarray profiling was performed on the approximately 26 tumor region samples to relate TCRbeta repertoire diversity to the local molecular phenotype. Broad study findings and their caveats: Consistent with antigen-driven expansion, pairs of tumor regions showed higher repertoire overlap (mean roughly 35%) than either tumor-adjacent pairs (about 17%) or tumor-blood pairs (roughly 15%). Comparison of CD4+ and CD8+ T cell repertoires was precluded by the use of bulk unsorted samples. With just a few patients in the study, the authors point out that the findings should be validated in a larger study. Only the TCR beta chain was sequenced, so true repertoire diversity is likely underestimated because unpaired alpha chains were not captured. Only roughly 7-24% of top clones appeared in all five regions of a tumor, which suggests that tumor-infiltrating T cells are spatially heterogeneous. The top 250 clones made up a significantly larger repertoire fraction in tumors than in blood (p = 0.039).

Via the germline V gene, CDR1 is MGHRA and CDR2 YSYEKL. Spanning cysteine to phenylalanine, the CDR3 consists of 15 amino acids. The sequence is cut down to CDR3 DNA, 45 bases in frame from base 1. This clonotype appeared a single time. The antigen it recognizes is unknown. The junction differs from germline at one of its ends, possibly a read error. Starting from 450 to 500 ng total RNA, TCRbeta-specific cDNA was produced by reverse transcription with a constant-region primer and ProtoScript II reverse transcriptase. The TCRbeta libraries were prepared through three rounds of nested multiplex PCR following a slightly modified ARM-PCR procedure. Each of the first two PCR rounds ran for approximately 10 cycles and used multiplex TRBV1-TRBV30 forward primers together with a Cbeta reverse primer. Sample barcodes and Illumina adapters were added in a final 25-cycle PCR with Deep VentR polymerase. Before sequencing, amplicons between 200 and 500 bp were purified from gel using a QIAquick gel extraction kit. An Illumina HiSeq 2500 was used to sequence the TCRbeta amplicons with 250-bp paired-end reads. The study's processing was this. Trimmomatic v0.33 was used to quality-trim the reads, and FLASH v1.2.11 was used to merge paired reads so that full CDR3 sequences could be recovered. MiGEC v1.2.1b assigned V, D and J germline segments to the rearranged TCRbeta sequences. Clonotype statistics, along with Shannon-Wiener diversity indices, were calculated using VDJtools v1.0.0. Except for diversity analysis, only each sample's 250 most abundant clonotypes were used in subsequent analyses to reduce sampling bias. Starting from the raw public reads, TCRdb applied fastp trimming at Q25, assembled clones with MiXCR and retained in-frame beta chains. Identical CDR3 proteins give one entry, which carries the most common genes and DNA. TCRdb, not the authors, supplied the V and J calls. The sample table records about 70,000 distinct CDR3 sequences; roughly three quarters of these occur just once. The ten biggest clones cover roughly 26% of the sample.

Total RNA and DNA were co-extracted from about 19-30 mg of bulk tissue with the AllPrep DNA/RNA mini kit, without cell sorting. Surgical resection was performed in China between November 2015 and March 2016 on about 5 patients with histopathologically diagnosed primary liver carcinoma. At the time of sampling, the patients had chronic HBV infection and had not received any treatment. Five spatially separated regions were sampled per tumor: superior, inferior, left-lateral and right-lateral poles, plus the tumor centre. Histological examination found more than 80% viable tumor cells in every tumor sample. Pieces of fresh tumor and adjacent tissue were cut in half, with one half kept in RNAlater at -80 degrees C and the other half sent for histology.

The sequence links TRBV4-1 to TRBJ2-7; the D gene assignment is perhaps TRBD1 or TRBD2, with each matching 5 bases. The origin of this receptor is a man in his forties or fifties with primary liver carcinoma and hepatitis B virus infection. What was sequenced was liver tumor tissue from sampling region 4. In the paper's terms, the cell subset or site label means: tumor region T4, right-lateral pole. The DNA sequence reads TGCGCCAACAGCCAAGAAAGGGACCATAGGTACGAGCAGTACTTC. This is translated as CANSQERDHRYEQYF.